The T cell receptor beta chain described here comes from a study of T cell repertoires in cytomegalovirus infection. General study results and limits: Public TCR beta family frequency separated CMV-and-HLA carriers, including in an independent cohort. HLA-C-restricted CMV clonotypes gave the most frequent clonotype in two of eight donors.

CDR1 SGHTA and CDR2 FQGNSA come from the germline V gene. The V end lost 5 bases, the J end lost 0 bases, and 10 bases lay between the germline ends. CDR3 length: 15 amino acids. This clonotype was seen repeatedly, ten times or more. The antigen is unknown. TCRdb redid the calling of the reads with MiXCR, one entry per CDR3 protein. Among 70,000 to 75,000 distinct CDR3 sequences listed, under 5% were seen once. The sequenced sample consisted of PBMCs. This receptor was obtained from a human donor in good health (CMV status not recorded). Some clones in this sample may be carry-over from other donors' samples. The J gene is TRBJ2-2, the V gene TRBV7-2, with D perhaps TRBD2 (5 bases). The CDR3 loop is CASSIVLANTGELFF. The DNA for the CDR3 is TGTGCCAGCAGCATAGTACTAGCGAACACCGGGGAGCTGTTTTTT.